The clone carrying this TCR beta chain was recorded only once. The antigen is unknown. The sample originates from a study of circulating and synovial CD4+ cells in juvenile arthritis. Study-wide results and caveats: Compared with bulk blood, circulating pathogenic-like lymphocytes shared substantially more CDR3 sequences with synovial T cells. The pathogenic-like versus bulk T cell difference escaped Vbeta family analysis. Deeper sequencing increased measured overlap with synovial clonotypes.

Profiling relied on immunoSEQ multiplex PCR, and the TCRdb table lists in-frame clones only, not all of them. The sample gives 35,000 or so clones, 90% to 95% of which show up once; approximately 0.16% is in the top ten. Sequenced: CD4+ T cells from blood. The source is a human donor with juvenile idiopathic arthritis.

The CDR3 here is CASSQAAGTGGVLGNTIYF. The CDR3 region has the DNA TGCGCCAGCAGCCAGGCGGCCGGGACAGGGGGCGTTCTTGGAAACACCATATATTTT. This chain joins TRBV4-3 and TRBJ1-3, with 12 bases that match TRBD1. CDR3 length: 19 amino acids. Germline trimming cut 3 bases from V and 3 bases from J; bases unmatched to any gene: 12. The germline V gene has CDR1 LGHNA and CDR2 YSLEER.